Listed below are T cell receptor beta chains from one sample, sequenced in a study of blood T cell repertoires in COVID-19. TCRdb's table, derived via immunoSEQ multiplex PCR, lists solely in-frame clones and lacks some. The sample shows tens of thousands of clones, around 88% of them seen only once. The sequenced material came from peripheral blood. The receptors stem from a woman in her 70s with active COVID-19. The CDR3 runs from the conserved cysteine through the conserved F or W. A D gene is named only where the DNA matches it firmly. Clone size is stated in some rows and not others, as once, few, many or a class when expanded.

CDR3 DNA	CDR3 protein	D gene	J gene	clone size	V gene
TGTGCCAGCATGGCGGGGGGGAACACCGGGGAGCTGTTTTTT	CASMAGGNTGELFF	TRBD2	TRBJ2-2	-	TRBV25-1
TGTGCCTGGAGTTACGGGGACATTCAGTACTTC	CAWSYGDIQYF	-	TRBJ2-4	-	TRBV30
TGCAGCGTGACGGGTCGACTGTTCTCAGAGACCCAGTACTTC	CSVTGRLFSETQYF	-	TRBJ2-5	-	TRBV29-1
TGTGCCAGCTCCCAGGGGGGAGGTCAGCCCCAGCATTTT	CASSQGGGQPQHF	TRBD1	TRBJ1-5	-	TRBV18
TGTGCCAGCAGTTACTCGACCGGGGGGTCTGGCTACGAGCAGTACTTC	CASSYSTGGSGYEQYF	TRBD2	TRBJ2-7	-	TRBV6-5
TGTGCCGGCAGCTTCAGGGGGGACCGATTATACGAGCAGTACTTC	CAGSFRGDRLYEQYF	-	TRBJ2-7	-	TRBV9
TGTGCCAGCAGGATCGGGCAGGGGAGCGGCTACACCTTC	CASRIGQGSGYTF	-	TRBJ1-2	-	TRBV7-9
TGTGCCAGCTCACCAGGGAGCACCGGGGAGCTGTTTTTT	CASSPGSTGELFF	-	TRBJ2-2	-	TRBV18
TGTGCCAGCTCACCACCTAACAGGGGGTATTATTCACCCCTCCACTTT	CASSPPNRGYYSPLHF	TRBD1	TRBJ1-6	once	TRBV18
TGTGCCAGCAGCCAAGATTGGTCGGGAGGCACAGATACGCAGTATTTT	CASSQDWSGGTDTQYF	-	TRBJ2-3	-	TRBV3-1/TRBV3-2
TGTGCCAGCAGTGTAGCGGGAGGGAGGGAAGAGACCCAGTACTTC	CASSVAGGREETQYF	TRBD2	TRBJ2-5	once	TRBV6-1
TGTGCCAGCCTGCGACTAGAAGAGACCCAGTACTTC	CASLRLEETQYF	-	TRBJ2-5	-	TRBV6-5
TGCGCCAGCAGCTTGGAGGGAGGCACCGGGGAGCTGTTTTTT	CASSLEGGTGELFF	-	TRBJ2-2	-	TRBV5-1
TGTGCCAGCAGTTACCTCGGGGTCGGCTCCTACGAGCAGTACTTC	CASSYLGVGSYEQYF	-	TRBJ2-7	-	TRBV6-5
TGTGCCAGCCATGGGAGCTCCTACGAGCAGTACTTC	CASHGSSYEQYF	-	TRBJ2-7	-	TRBV12-3/TRBV12-4
TGTGCCAGCAGCGGGCTAGCTAGCTCCTACAATGAGCAGTTCTTC	CASSGLASSYNEQFF	-	TRBJ2-1	-	TRBV7-2
TGTGCCAGCAGCCCGAGCGGGGGGGTGGGAGATGAGCAGTTCTTC	CASSPSGGVGDEQFF	TRBD2	TRBJ2-1	-	TRBV3-1/TRBV3-2
TGTGCCAGCAGCTTAGCCTATTACACTGAAGCTTTCTTT	CASSLAYYTEAFF	-	TRBJ1-1	-	TRBV7-9
TGTGCCAGCAGAGCCGGTTCCGAGCAGTACTTC	CASRAGSEQYF	-	TRBJ2-7	-	TRBV2
TGTGCCAGCGGGGGGGATGGCTATGGCTACACCTTC	CASGGDGYGYTF	-	TRBJ1-2	-	TRBV11-2
TGTGCCAGCAGTGCGGCGGGGAGGCAAGAGACCCAGTACTTC	CASSAAGRQETQYF	-	TRBJ2-5	-	TRBV2
TGTGCCAGCAGGGTAACAGTCTCTGGAAACACCATATATTTT	CASRVTVSGNTIYF	-	TRBJ1-3	-	TRBV6-5
TGCGCCAGCAGCTTACAGGGGGCCGGGGGTTCACCCCTCCACTTT	CASSLQGAGGSPLHF	TRBD1	TRBJ1-6	-	TRBV5-1
TGTGCCAGCAGTTCGACAGGGATCGGGGAGCTGTTTTTT	CASSSTGIGELFF	TRBD1	TRBJ2-2	-	TRBV12-3/TRBV12-4
TGCAGTGCTAGAGACAACTACGAGCAGTACTTC	CSARDNYEQYF	-	TRBJ2-7	-	TRBV20-1
TGTGCCAGCAGCTTAGAGGGGGGGCGCACCGGGGAGCTGTTTTTT	CASSLEGGRTGELFF	-	TRBJ2-2	-	TRBV13
TGTGCCAGCACCCAAGGACTAGCCGGTGACGAGCAGTACTTC	CASTQGLAGDEQYF	TRBD2	TRBJ2-7	-	TRBV2
TGTGCCAGCAGTAACAGGGCGGACTATGGCTACACCTTC	CASSNRADYGYTF	-	TRBJ1-2	once	TRBV6-5
TGTGCCAGCTCACCGGACAGGGGGTATGGCACTGAAGCTTTCTTT	CASSPDRGYGTEAFF	TRBD1	TRBJ1-1	-	TRBV18
TGTGCCAGTAGGCTGGTTGGAGGATATGGCTACACCTTC	CASRLVGGYGYTF	-	TRBJ1-2	-	TRBV19
TGTGCCAGCAGCCTGGTGTCCTTTGACAGCTCCTACGAGCAGTACTTC	CASSLVSFDSSYEQYF	-	TRBJ2-7	-	TRBV7-9
TGTGCCTGGAGCGTAGCGGGGGGGCCCTCGCATGAGCAGTTCTTC	CAWSVAGGPSHEQFF	TRBD2	TRBJ2-1	-	TRBV30
TGTGCCAGCAGCGTAGGAATTAGCGGGGGTTCCTACGAGCAGTACTTC	CASSVGISGGSYEQYF	TRBD2	TRBJ2-7	-	TRBV9
TGTGCCAGCAGCTCCAGGGGTGGCTACGAGCAGTACTTC	CASSSRGGYEQYF	-	TRBJ2-7	-	TRBV7-2
TGTGCCAGCAGCTTGGGGGCAGCACCCTGGAGGGATACGCAGTATTTT	CASSLGAAPWRDTQYF	-	TRBJ2-3	-	TRBV11-2
TGTGCCAGCAAAGGACTAGCGGGGGGCCCAGATACGCAGTATTTT	CASKGLAGGPDTQYF	TRBD2	TRBJ2-3	-	TRBV6-5
TGTGCCAGCAGCTTAGGTGGGGCATGGCCAGATACGCAGTATTTT	CASSLGGAWPDTQYF	-	TRBJ2-3	-	TRBV7-2
TGTGCCAGCAGGACAGGCCTACTAGCGGAGTACTTC	CASRTGLLAEYF	TRBD2	TRBJ2-5	-	TRBV6-5
TGTGCCACCAGCCCCCAACCGGGCAAAAACATTCAGTACTTC	CATSPQPGKNIQYF	-	TRBJ2-4	-	TRBV15
TGTGCCAGCAGCTTCAGCGGGGGAGATAACAATGAGCAGTTCTTC	CASSFSGGDNNEQFF	TRBD2	TRBJ2-1	-	TRBV7-3
TGTGCCAGCAGCTTGGGACAATCGAACACTGAAGCTTTCTTT	CASSLGQSNTEAFF	-	TRBJ1-1	-	TRBV5-4
TGTGCCAGCAGTTTACAAAACAGGGGCGAGCAGTACTTC	CASSLQNRGEQYF	TRBD1	TRBJ2-7	-	TRBV28
TGTGCCAGCAGCGGACTAGCGGGGTCTTTGGGAGATACGCAGTATTTT	CASSGLAGSLGDTQYF	TRBD2	TRBJ2-3	-	TRBV2
TGTGCCAGCCAGGGGGTATATGGCTACACCTTC	CASQGVYGYTF	TRBD1	TRBJ1-2	few	TRBV2
TGTGCCAGCAGCCCCTTGGGACTTCAAGAGACCCAGTACTTC	CASSPLGLQETQYF	-	TRBJ2-5	-	TRBV9
TGTGCCAGCAGCTCAGGACAGGGGATGGGGCCCCAGCATTTT	CASSSGQGMGPQHF	TRBD1	TRBJ1-5	-	TRBV7-2
TGTGCCAGCAGCTTTCAGGGATATGAGCAGTTCTTC	CASSFQGYEQFF	-	TRBJ2-1	once	TRBV5-4
TGTGCCATCAATGGCGGGGGCGACGAGCAGTACTTC	CAINGGGDEQYF	-	TRBJ2-7	-	TRBV10-3
TGTGCCAGCAGTTTAGATTCAGATCAAGAGACCCAGTACTTC	CASSLDSDQETQYF	-	TRBJ2-5	few	TRBV28
TGTGCCAGCAGCGTAGGTTTAATCGGGAGTGACACTGAAGCTTTCTTT	CASSVGLIGSDTEAFF	-	TRBJ1-1	-	TRBV9
TGTGCCTGGAGCCGGGGGGACAGGGGCACAGATACGCAGTATTTT	CAWSRGDRGTDTQYF	TRBD1	TRBJ2-3	-	TRBV30
TGCGCCAGCAGCTTGTCCAGCGGGGCTTACAATGAGCAGTTCTTC	CASSLSSGAYNEQFF	TRBD2	TRBJ2-1	-	TRBV5-1
TGTGCCAGCAGTTTTTCCGGACAGGACCAAGGGAGCTACACCTTC	CASSFSGQDQGSYTF	TRBD1	TRBJ1-2	-	TRBV28
TGTGCCTGGAGTCCGGGACTAGCGGACTTCGATACGCAGTATTTT	CAWSPGLADFDTQYF	TRBD2	TRBJ2-3	-	TRBV30
TGTGCCAGCAGCTTCCACCAGGGTCAGCCCCAGCATTTT	CASSFHQGQPQHF	-	TRBJ1-5	-	TRBV11-2